The 18 T cell receptor beta chains reported below all come from one sample, sequenced in a study of blood T cells in healthy people across ages. A second PCR of roughly 6 to 12 cycles used a sample-barcoded 5' primer and a J-beta primer mix. TCRdb reprocessed the 5' RACE reads via MiXCR and lists one record per CDR3 protein. The sample has 600,000 to 1,000,000 distinct CDR3 sequences, more than 45% seen once; the top ten hold approximately 23%. Sequenced: blood. The receptors originated from a man aged 25-45 years in good health.

A few counts support this clonotype. The chain recombines TRBV29-1 with TRBJ2-5; D remains ambiguous. Trimming took 6 bases from V and 5 from J, leaving 16 bases between them. The CDR3 covers 13 residues. Germline CDR1 and CDR2: SQVTM and ANQGSEA. The DNA for the CDR3 is TGCAGCGTAGCACTTCTGGACGGGGAGACCCAGTACTTC. Translated, it gives CSVALLDGETQYF.

This clonotype was picked up a small number of times. This sequence joins TRBV3-1 and TRBJ1-6, with no clear D. V gave up 4 bases and J gave up 6 bases, with 16 bases separating them. There are 16 residues in the CDR3. From germline, CDR1 is LGHDT and CDR2 YNNKEL (reference sequence). The CDR3 DNA follows: TGTGCCAGCAGCCTCACCTCAGGCAGCGGTAATTCACCCCTCCACTTT. It translates to CASSLTSGSGNSPLHF.

This chain links TRBV7-2 with TRBJ2-4; D tentatively fits TRBD1 or TRBD2 (5 bases each). The CDR3 has 14 amino acids. Germline loops: CDR1 SGHTA, CDR2 FQGNSA. Trimming cost V 8 bases and J 13 bases, with 24 bases left between them. The CDR3 DNA sequence: TGTGCCAGCGAACCCGGACTGACCTTGGGGGAGCAGTACTTC. Its protein product is CASEPGLTLGEQYF. The complete variable domain, with remaining parts taken from reference TRBV7-2 and TRBJ2-4, reads GAGVSQSPSNKVTEKGKDVELRCDPISGHTALYWYRQSLGQGLEFLIYFQGNSAPDKSGLPSDRFSAERTGGSVSTLTIQRTQQEDSAVYLCASEPGLTLGEQYFGAGTRLSVL.

The chain uses TRBV7-9 and TRBJ1-5; TRBD1 aligns across 7 bases. The J segment lost 1 base and the V segment lost 3 bases, leaving 6 bases of the junction unmatched. This CDR3 contains 16 residues. Germline V gene sequence: CDR1 SEHNR, CDR2 FQNEAQ (reference sequence). The CDR3 loop is CASSLWTGRSNQPQHF. CDR3 DNA: TGTGCCAGCAGCTTGTGGACAGGTAGGAGCAATCAGCCCCAGCATTTT.

This sequence joins TRBV15 and TRBJ2-1; perhaps TRBD2 as D (6 bases). The CDR3 runs to 12 residues. The germline V gene encodes CDR1 LNHNV and CDR2 YYDKDF (reference sequence). V dropped 2 bases and J dropped 10 bases, with 9 bases sitting between them. The CDR3, as DNA: TGTGCCACCAGCAGAATAGGGAGGGAGCAGTTCTTC. Translating it yields CATSRIGREQFF.

V and J are TRBV4-2 and TRBJ2-2; TRBD2 aligns across 7 bases. The CDR3 loop spans 14 amino acids. The V gene end was trimmed by 5 bases and the J gene end by 10 bases; junction bases not matched to a gene: 10. Germline V gene data show CDR1 as LGHNA and CDR2 as YNFKEQ. Written as DNA, the CDR3 is TGTGCCAGCAGCTCAATGCGGGGGTCCGAGGAGCTGTTTTTT. Translating gives CASSSMRGSEELFF.

The gene calls are TRBV12-3 or TRBV12-4 and TRBJ2-1, with D perhaps TRBD1 (5 bases). This CDR3 spans 14 amino acids. V lost 3 bases and J 4 bases, leaving 10 bases between the germline ends. DNA of the CDR3: TGTGCCAGCAGTTTGGGGCAGTTGTACAATGAGCAGTTCTTC. Translated: CASSLGQLYNEQFF.

The V gene is TRBV28, the J gene TRBJ2-7; 7 nucleotides align to TRBD2. This CDR3 contains 14 residues. Looked up from germline, CDR1 is MDHEN and CDR2 is SYDVKM. V was clipped by 8 bases and J by 3 bases; unmatched bases: 10. In DNA form, the CDR3 reads TGTGCCAGCTGGGGAGGGGTCCGGCTCTACGAGCAGTACTTC. Amino acids: CASWGGVRLYEQYF.

The V and J genes are TRBV4-1 and TRBJ2-5, with 11 positions matching TRBD1. The J call may be in error: the DNA end matches TRBJ2-7 better. The CDR3 contains 16 residues. Germline-derived CDR1 and CDR2 are MGHRA and YSYEKL. The CDR3 is CASSHAGTGGTYEQYF. The CDR3, as DNA: TGCGCCAGCAGCCATGCCGGGACAGGGGGTACCTACGAGCAGTACTTC.

This clonotype was counted a few times. The rearrangement joins TRBV10-3 to TRBJ2-5, with TRBD2 matching 7 bases. The V gene's germline CDR1 is ENHRY and CDR2 SYGVKD. The junction had 5 bases not matched to a gene; V was cut back by 2 bases and J by 5 bases. The CDR3 runs 14 residues. This CDR3 is CAISEVAGEETQYF. The CDR3 DNA reads TGTGCCATCAGTGAGGTGGCGGGGGAGGAGACCCAGTACTTC.

This clonotype was seen a few times. The CDR3 DNA sequence: TGTGCCAGCAGCTCTACAGGTGGGACAGGGCGTTACGAGCAGTACTTC. Translation gives CASSSTGGTGRYEQYF. The V and J genes are TRBV7-9 and TRBJ2-4, with 9 bases lining up with TRBD1. The tail of the sequence fits TRBJ2-7 better, so the J call may be wrong. The CDR3 has 16 amino acids. In germline, CDR1 is SEHNR, CDR2 FQNEAQ (reference sequence).

The J gene is TRBJ2-5, the V gene TRBV11-2; TRBD2 is a possible D gene (6 bases). V lost 6 bases, J lost 1 base, and 12 bases lay in between. CDR1 SGHAT and CDR2 FQNNGV come from the germline V gene. This CDR3 spans 14 amino acids. The CDR3: CASSFQAGQETQYF. The CDR3 bases are TGTGCCAGCAGTTTTCAAGCGGGCCAAGAGACCCAGTACTTC.

This clonotype has just a few counts. V usage is TRBV7-2 and J usage is TRBJ2-7; TRBD2 is a possible D gene (7 bases). The CDR3 covers 16 residues. CDR1 and CDR2 (germline): SGHTA, FQGNSA. V dropped 2 bases and J dropped 2 bases, with 16 bases sitting between them. Here the CDR3 reads CASSLMSVGGPYEQYF. In DNA, the CDR3 is TGTGCCAGCAGCTTAATGTCTGTCGGGGGGCCCTACGAGCAGTACTTC.

The rearrangement links TRBV5-1 to TRBJ2-1, with 7 bases identical to TRBD2. The CDR3 is 16 amino acids. Germline V gene sequence: CDR1 SGHRS, CDR2 YFSETQ. V lost 0 bases, J lost 8 bases, and 11 bases stayed unmatched. The CDR3 bases are TGCGCCAGCAGCTTGGTCTTGGGAGGGATCAAGGATGAGCAGTTCTTC. Protein sequence: CASSLVLGGIKDEQFF.

This clonotype came up once. The chain uses TRBV20-1 and TRBJ1-2; D not resolved. Trimming left V 2 bases short and J 1 base short, with 14 bases between. The germline CDR1 and CDR2 sequences are DFQATT and SNEGSKA (reference sequence). The CDR3 extends over 15 amino acids. The CDR3 nucleotides read TGCAGTGCTAGATCTGAGGCCGTAGATAACTATGGCTACACCTTC. This sequence encodes CSARSEAVDNYGYTF.

This clonotype was seen once. This rearrangement joins TRBV20-1 to TRBJ1-1, with unresolved D. The CDR3 runs to 17 residues. Germline V gene data show CDR1 as DFQATT and CDR2 as SNEGSKA (reference sequence). Trimming stripped 8 bases from V and 0 bases from J, with 25 bases between. The CDR3 spells CSTRIRDRTFMNTEAFF. CDR3 bases: TGCAGTACCAGAATTCGAGACCGGACTTTCATGAACACTGAAGCTTTCTTT.

As DNA, the CDR3 is TGCGCCAGCAGCCACCTAGGCGGGACAGGGACAAACTATGGCTACACCTTC. It is translated as CASSHLGGTGTNYGYTF. This chain uses TRBV4-1 with TRBJ1-2, with 9 positions matching TRBD1. Looked up from germline, CDR1 is MGHRA and CDR2 is YSYEKL. Trimming at V came to 3 bases and at J to 2 bases, leaving 10 bases not matched to a gene. The CDR3 consists of 17 residues.

The CDR3 region is CSAKAATGPEQYF. The CDR3 DNA is TGCAGTGCCAAGGCGGCGACAGGGCCGGAGCAGTATTTT. The chain employs TRBV20-1 and TRBJ2-3; 7 bases line up with TRBD1. The trim removed 6 bases at V and 11 bases at J, leaving 14 bases unmatched. The CDR3 length is 13 residues. CDR1 DFQATT and CDR2 SNEGSKA come from the germline V gene (reference sequence).